This T cell receptor beta chain was captured in a study of shared clonotypes between healthy human individuals. In the case of this clone: Its target is unknown.

Generated by immunoSEQ multiplex PCR, the TCRdb table keeps only in-frame clones and is missing some. The sample carries over a million clones, roughly 96% recorded once. Whole-study results and caveats: A handful of donors held around 5% of naive CD4 clonotypes in common.

CDR1 and CDR2 from the germline V gene are MDHEN and SYDVKM. CDR3 length: 15 residues. The V end lost 9 bases, the J end lost 3 bases, and 20 bases lay between the germline ends. CD4+ cells were split into CD45RA+ naive and CD45RA-negative memory subsets. The genes are TRBV28 and TRBJ1-1; D uncertain. This sequence originates from a man younger than 45 in good health. Sample: naive CD4+ T cells sorted from blood. The subset was: CD45RA+ positively selected. Here the CDR3 reads CASPPGKGWDTEAFF. CDR3 DNA: TGTGCCAGTCCCCCGGGTAAGGGCTGGGACACTGAAGCTTTCTTT.